This T cell receptor (beta chain) was profiled in a study of blood T cell repertoires in COVID-19. For the study at large: The United States, Italy and Spain supplied acute and convalescent COVID-19 samples. PBMCs, B-cell-depleted T cells, or T cells provided the cDNA or gDNA that made up the material.

The V end was cut by 6 bases, the J end by 7 bases, with 15 bases between. CDR3 length equals 13 residues. From germline, CDR1 is SGHTA and CDR2 FQGNSA. As processed by the authors: Amplified reference gene primers provided the basis for estimating nucleated cell counts. Method: immunoSEQ multiplex PCR; TCRdb's copy keeps in-frame clones and lacks some. V and J calls plus clone size are reproduced from that table; the DNA served to infer D and trimming. The sample yields about 130,000 clones, about 80% seen once. The genes are TRBV7-2 and TRBJ1-1; tentative D call: TRBD1 (5 bases). The clonotype comes from a human donor in a cohort sampled during active COVID-19. Sequenced: peripheral blood. The CDR3 loop is CASSFTLGGEAFF. The CDR3 DNA reads TGTGCCAGCAGTTTCACCCTGGGGGGTGAAGCTTTCTTT.